This T cell receptor (beta chain) was observed in a study of blood T cell repertoires in COVID-19. Source study methods: Nucleated cell number was recorded as an estimate derived from reference gene primer amplification. Method: immunoSEQ multiplex PCR; TCRdb's copy keeps in-frame clones and lacks some. V, J and clone size derive from that table, while D and trimming were established from the DNA sequence. Counted here are hundreds of thousands of clones, about nine tenths occurring once; the ten biggest clones make up roughly 11%. The germline V gene encodes CDR1 GTSNPN and CDR2 SVGIG (reference sequence). Trimming removed 3 bases at V and 8 bases at J, with 10 bases between. This CDR3 is 11 amino acids long. Those enrolled in Seattle joined during active infection and were followed longitudinally afterward.

The origin of this receptor is a man aged 50 to 59 with COVID-19, enrolled during active disease. The sequencing input was peripheral blood. The chain joins TRBV30 to TRBJ1-2, with D unresolved. In DNA, the CDR3 is TGTGCCTGGAGATCAGAAGAAGGCTACACCTTC. Translated, it gives CAWRSEEGYTF.